This T cell receptor beta chain appears in the sequencing data of a study of beta chain features in type 1 diabetes. About the study: The patient and healthy donor groups were comparable for age, gender and cell yields. Study-wide findings and caveats: VDJ junctions sequenced from type 1 diabetes patients showed fewer insertions and more deletions.

Stem cell-like memory, regulatory, central memory and naive CD4+ cells were sorted via CD45RO/CCR7/CD25/CD127/CD95/CD27. TCRB transcripts that were expressed got sequenced, as all of the isolated RNA had been reverse transcribed. Some clones are missing from TCRdb's copy, which holds only in-frame ones; the method was immunoSEQ multiplex PCR. The data show under 900,000 clones, with roughly a sixth seen just once and around 0.02% held by the top ten. This clone has just a few counts. Its antigen is as yet unknown. Trimming at V came to 4 bases and at J to 1 base, leaving 6 bases not matched to a gene. The germline gives CDR1 ENHRY, CDR2 SYGVKD. The CDR3 length is 15 residues.

The rearrangement links TRBV10-3 to TRBJ1-1; 7 nucleotides line up with TRBD1. The sequence was collected from a woman under 30 in good health. Sequencing used naive CD4+ T cells from blood. DNA of the CDR3: TGTGCCATCAGTGCCCCGACAGGGAAGAACACTGAAGCTTTCTTT. It is translated as CAISAPTGKNTEAFF.